The 22 T cell receptor beta chains below come from one sample, sequenced in a study of beta chain features in type 1 diabetes. Reverse transcription of all isolated RNA meant that expressed TCRB transcripts were sequenced. Some clones are missing from TCRdb's copy, which holds only in-frame ones; the method was immunoSEQ multiplex PCR. The sample has hundreds of thousands of clones; about 71% are singletons. The material sequenced was naive CD4+ T cells from blood. These receptors all come from a man aged 25-40 years in good health.

The rearrangement uses TRBV30 and TRBJ1-5; D is possibly TRBD1 (5 bases). From germline, CDR1 is GTSNPN and CDR2 SVGIG (reference sequence). Trimming took 0 bases from V and 12 from J, leaving 15 bases between them. The CDR3 is made up of 13 amino acids. The CDR3 coding sequence is TGTGCCTGGAGTGTATCGGGGGAATCCCGCCAGCATTTT. This encodes CAWSVSGESRQHF.

V usage is TRBV29-1 and J usage is TRBJ2-7; D possibly corresponds to TRBD1 (8 bases). Germline CDR1 reads SQVTM; CDR2 reads ANQGSEA. V was pared by 7 bases and J by 4 bases, with 14 bases between. The CDR3 length is 12 residues. The CDR3: CSAGRDRYEQYF. DNA for the CDR3: TGCAGCGCGGGGAGGGACAGGTACGAGCAGTACTTC.

The chain uses TRBV29-1 and TRBJ2-3; D is perhaps TRBD1 (6 bases). Germline V lookup: CDR1 SQVTM, CDR2 ANQGSEA. This CDR3 has 14 residues. The germline V and J ends were trimmed by 4 bases and 5 bases, with 16 bases remaining between them. The CDR3 here is CSVGPSGARDTQYF. The DNA of the CDR3 is TGCAGCGTTGGGCCTTCAGGGGCCCGAGATACGCAGTATTTT.

The chain is built from TRBV15 and TRBJ1-2, with 10 bases identical to TRBD1. The V gene's germline CDR1 is LNHNV and CDR2 YYDKDF (reference sequence). The CDR3 loop spans 14 amino acids. Trimming cost V 4 bases and J 7 bases; bases outside gene matches: 6. CDR3 DNA: TGTGCCACCAGCATTGGACAGGGGGGTATTGGCTACACCTTC. Its translation: CATSIGQGGIGYTF.

This rearrangement joins TRBV10-3 to TRBJ2-5; maybe TRBD2 (5 bases). CDR3 length: 12 residues. Germline CDR1 is ENHRY and CDR2 is SYGVKD. V dropped 2 bases and J dropped 4 bases, with 5 bases sitting between them. DNA of the CDR3: TGTGCCATCAGTGAGCGGGGAGAGACCCAGTACTTC. Encoded protein: CAISERGETQYF.

This clone appeared once. The CDR3 DNA reads as TGTGCCAGCAGCGGTGGAGCGGGTGGGGCCCGAAGGGCTTTCTTT. It codes for CASSGGAGGARRAFF. The chain combines TRBV7-2 with TRBJ1-1, with TRBD1 as a possible D gene (5 bases). The germline V gene has CDR1 SGHTA and CDR2 FQGNSA. The CDR3 loop spans 15 amino acids. The V gene lost 5 bases and the J gene lost 11 bases, with 24 bases spanning the gap.

This clone was detected a few times. The chain uses TRBV30 and TRBJ1-2; 8 bases are shared with TRBD1. The CDR3 is made up of 13 amino acids. The germline CDR1 and CDR2 sequences are GTSNPN and SVGIG (reference sequence). Trimming took 3 bases from V and 3 from J; bases not matched to a gene: 3. CDR3 region: CAWRMTGDYGYTF. CDR3 DNA: TGTGCCTGGAGGATGACAGGGGACTATGGCTACACCTTC. The whole variable domain, filled in from reference TRBV30 and TRBJ1-2, reads SQTIHQWPATLVQPVGSPLSLECTVEGTSNPNLYWYRQAAGRGLQLLFYSVGIGQISSEVPQNLSASRPQDRQFILSSKKLLLSDSGFYLCAWRMTGDYGYTFGSGTRLTVV.

This clone was counted once. This chain links TRBV9 with TRBJ2-5, with 9 nucleotides matching TRBD2. The trim removed 0 bases at V and 5 bases at J, leaving 8 bases unmatched. The V gene's germline CDR1 is SGDLS and CDR2 YYNGEE. The CDR3 loop spans 16 amino acids. CDR3 bases: TGTGCCAGCAGCGTAGGTCCAGCGGGAGGTGGGGAGACCCAGTACTTC. Amino acids: CASSVGPAGGGETQYF.

This clone was picked up a small number of times. The rearrangement links TRBV9 to TRBJ2-1; TRBD2 is a possible D gene (6 bases). This CDR3 has 14 residues. V gave up 1 base and J gave up 8 bases, with 13 bases separating them. Germline loops: CDR1 SGDLS, CDR2 YYNGEE. CDR3 in amino acids: CASSVTVGSHEQFF. The CDR3 DNA sequence: TGTGCCAGCAGCGTAACCGTCGGGAGTCATGAGCAGTTCTTC.

The gene calls are TRBV25-1 and TRBJ1-2; 7 nucleotides align to TRBD1. After removal of 3 bases from V and 7 bases from J, the junction contained 11 bases not matched to a gene. The CDR3 has 15 amino acids. Per germline, CDR1 MGHDK and CDR2 SYGVNS. CDR3 sequence reads: CASSESGTVWRGYTF. In DNA form, the CDR3 reads TGTGCCAGCAGTGAGTCAGGGACAGTCTGGCGTGGCTACACCTTC.

In its sample, this clone was seen a few times. Mismatch with germline at one junction end may stem from a read error. J is TRBJ2-4 and V is TRBV7-9; 8 nucleotides match TRBD2. The CDR3 extends over 11 amino acids. Germline CDR1 reads SEHNR; CDR2 reads FQNEAQ (reference sequence). CDR3 nucleotide sequence: TGTGCCAGCAGCCTAGCGGGCATTCAGTACTTC. It yields the protein CASSLAGIQYF.

This chain connects TRBV20-1 to TRBJ2-1; no reliable D call. Germline lookup yields CDR1 DFQATT and CDR2 SNEGSKA (reference sequence). The CDR3 is 11 residues long. V shed 5 bases and J shed 8 bases, with 10 bases lying between them. CDR3 nucleotide sequence: TGCAGTGCTGAAGGATTCCATGAGCAGTTCTTC. This sequence encodes CSAEGFHEQFF.

V is TRBV28 and J is TRBJ2-7; D possibly corresponds to TRBD2 (6 bases). V was shortened by 3 bases and J by 1 base, with 7 bases between the two germline ends. This CDR3 comprises 13 residues. Germline V lookup: CDR1 MDHEN, CDR2 SYDVKM. Here the CDR3 reads CASSFGRSYEQYF. The CDR3 DNA sequence: TGTGCCAGCAGTTTCGGGAGATCCTACGAGCAGTACTTC. Together with reference TRBV28 and TRBJ2-7, the CDR3 gives the full variable domain: DVKVTQSSRYLVKRTGEKVFLECVQDMDHENMFWYRQDPGLGLRLIYFSYDVKMKEKGDIPEGYSVSREKKERFSLILESASTNQTSMYLCASSFGRSYEQYFGPGTRLTVT.

V is TRBV9 and J is TRBJ2-1; 10 nucleotides agree with TRBD2. The CDR3 contains 16 residues. CDR1 is SGDLS and CDR2 is YYNGEE in the germline V gene. Germline trimming cut 0 bases from V and 4 bases from J; bases unmatched to any gene: 4. In DNA, the CDR3 is TGTGCCAGCAGCGTAGTAGGGACTAGCGTATACAATGAGCAGTTCTTC. Its translation is CASSVVGTSVYNEQFF.

In DNA form, the CDR3 reads TGTGCCAGCAGCGCGGGACAGGGGGCTCATGGCTACACCTTC. This encodes CASSAGQGAHGYTF. The J gene is TRBJ1-2, the V gene TRBV7-2; 12 bases map to TRBD1. Germline trimming cut 5 bases from V and 6 bases from J; bases unmatched to any gene: 4. There are 14 residues in the CDR3. The V gene's germline CDR1 is SGHTA and CDR2 FQGNSA.

The V gene is TRBV25-1, the J gene TRBJ2-7; 8 bases line up with TRBD1. The V gene end was trimmed by 6 bases and the J gene end by 4 bases; junction bases not matched to a gene: 2. The germline CDR1 and CDR2 sequences are MGHDK and SYGVNS. The CDR3 spans 12 residues. CDR3: CASRDREYEQYF. As DNA, the CDR3 is TGTGCCAGCAGGGACAGGGAGTACGAGCAGTACTTC.

The J gene is TRBJ2-5, the V gene TRBV30, with D possibly TRBD1 on 6 matching bases. CDR1 and CDR2 from the germline V gene are GTSNPN and SVGIG (reference sequence). The CDR3 runs 14 residues. V was trimmed by 5 bases and J by 1 base, leaving 14 bases between them. The CDR3 is CAWAIGQFQETQYF. CDR3 DNA sequence: TGTGCCTGGGCCATAGGACAGTTCCAAGAGACCCAGTACTTC.

The V gene is TRBV30, the J gene TRBJ2-7; D unresolved. CDR1 is GTSNPN and CDR2 is SVGIG in the germline V gene (reference sequence). V dropped 3 bases and J dropped 0 bases, with 9 bases sitting between them. This CDR3 spans 13 amino acids. CDR3 in DNA: TGTGCCTGGAGCCGTTCAAGCTCCTACGAGCAGTACTTC. Protein sequence: CAWSRSSSYEQYF.

V usage is TRBV27 and J usage is TRBJ2-3; 9 bases fit TRBD2. The V segment lost 7 bases and the J segment 3 bases; nucleotides outside the gene matches: 14. This CDR3 region has 17 residues. Germline values: CDR1 MNHEY, CDR2 SMNVEV (reference sequence). CDR3 nucleotide sequence: TGTGCCAGCACCCCGCGGGGAGCGGGGGGCCCGACAGATACGCAGTATTTT. This translates into CASTPRGAGGPTDTQYF.

The rearrangement uses TRBV21-1 and TRBJ2-3; the table's D gene call, TRBD2, was not cross checked with the DNA. TRBV21-1 is a pseudogene. The CDR3 has 17 residues. Written as DNA, the CDR3 is TGTGCCAGCAGCAAAGCGTTAGCGGGAGAAGTTGGAGATACGCAGTATTTT. Translating it yields CASSKALAGEVGDTQYF.

J is TRBJ2-3 and V is TRBV9, with 8 bases fitting TRBD2. The CDR3 extends over 15 amino acids. Germline lookup yields CDR1 SGDLS and CDR2 YYNGEE. The ends lost 1 base at V and 6 bases at J; junction bases unmatched: 7. The CDR3 nucleotides are TGTGCCAGCAGCGTAAGCAGCGGGGGCGAGGATACGCAGTATTTT. Its translation: CASSVSSGGEDTQYF.

This clone was seen only once. The chain links TRBV9 to TRBJ2-5; 8 positions match TRBD2. Germline lookup yields CDR1 SGDLS and CDR2 YYNGEE. This CDR3 has 14 residues. J gave up 5 bases and V 0 bases, and 3 bases lay outside the gene matches. The CDR3 here is CASSVGTSRETQYF. The CDR3 region has the DNA TGTGCCAGCAGCGTAGGGACTAGCCGGGAGACCCAGTACTTC.